This T cell receptor (beta chain) comes out of a study of CD8 T cells in ankylosing spondylitis. General observations from the study: A TCR beta motif made of about 8 highly homologous variants seemed typical of ankylosing spondylitis blood. Earlier studies detected some motif variants in reactive arthritis synovial fluid and blood. Enrichment of disease-linked clones was reportedly significant in matched ankylosing spondylitis synovial fluid.

As the method for making TCR beta libraries, quantitative 5'-RACE with molecular barcodes was used. TCRdb reprocessed the 5' RACE reads with MiXCR, giving one entry per CDR3 protein. This table has 300,000 to 400,000 distinct CDR3 sequences, 20% appearing once. This clonotype was seen a few times. Its antigen is still unknown. Trimming removed 5 bases at V and 1 base at J, with 9 bases between. This CDR3 spans 15 amino acids. This clonotype was obtained from a male donor with ankylosing spondylitis or in good health (not recorded which). The sample was blood, either unsorted or a sorted T cell fraction (not recorded which). The J gene is TRBJ1-6, the V gene TRBV12-3 or TRBV12-4; D ambiguous. This chain's CDR3 is CASSAPGSYNSPLHF. The CDR3, as DNA: TGTGCCAGCAGTGCACCGGGGTCCTATAATTCACCCCTCCACTTT.